The 8 T cell receptor beta chains below all came from one sample that was sequenced in a study of T cells after yellow fever vaccination. Using its own MiXCR run on the 5' RACE reads, TCRdb lists one record per CDR3 protein. Among about 340,000 distinct CDR3 sequences listed, over 8% were seen once. The sequences come from PBMCs, collected on the day of the first yellow fever vaccination. The receptors stem from a man younger than 30 who received the YFV17D yellow fever vaccine.

The chain combines TRBV4-2 with TRBJ1-4; a weak D match, TRBD1 (6 bases). The V and J ends lost 3 bases and 5 bases respectively, with 16 bases between them. The CDR3 spans 16 residues. Germline assignment: CDR1 LGHNA and CDR2 YNFKEQ. Here the CDR3 DNA reads TGTGCCAGCAGCCATGTACCAGGGGAGTCAAATGAAAAACTGTTTTTT. As protein: CASSHVPGESNEKLFF.

This clonotype was found a few times. The chain couples TRBV3-1 to TRBJ2-7; 14 bases align to TRBD2. CDR1 is LGHDT and CDR2 is YNNKEL in the germline V gene (reference sequence). The V and J ends lost 1 base and 3 bases, in that order; junction bases with no gene match: 2. There are 16 residues in the CDR3. The CDR3 DNA sequence: TGTGCCAGCAGCCAAGGGACTAGCGGGGGGTTCTACGAGCAGTACGTC. Amino acid sequence: CASSQGTSGGFYEQYV.

This chain joins TRBV12-3 or TRBV12-4 and TRBJ2-7; D call uncertain. Trimming removed 3 bases at V and 0 bases at J, with 15 bases between. This CDR3 spans 16 amino acids. The CDR3 spells CASSLRVRAHSYEQYV. The CDR3, as DNA: TGTGCCAGCAGTTTGAGAGTGCGCGCCCACTCCTACGAGCAGTACGTC.

This clonotype was observed a few times. The chain recombines TRBV6-5 with TRBJ1-1, with D tentatively TRBD1 (5 bases). Germline V gene sequence: CDR1 MNHEY, CDR2 SVGAGI. V was shortened by 0 bases and J by 7 bases, with 9 bases between the two germline ends. This CDR3 is 13 amino acids long. CDR3 DNA: TGTGCCAGCAGTTACTCGAACGGGGGTGAAGCTTTCTTT. Translating it yields CASSYSNGGEAFF.

This clonotype was detected ten times or more. This rearrangement joins TRBV20-1 to TRBJ1-1, with D unresolved. Per germline, CDR1 DFQATT and CDR2 SNEGSKA (reference sequence). The CDR3 spans 12 residues. Between the trimmed V and J ends, which lost 6 bases and 1 base, there was a span of 9 bases. This CDR3 is CSAKGWNTEAFF. The CDR3 nucleotides read TGCAGTGCCAAAGGCTGGAACACTGAAGCTTTCTTT.

The chain carries TRBV6-1 and TRBJ1-1; unclear D gene. CDR1 is MNHNS, CDR2 SASEGT, per germline. The CDR3 totals 12 residues. Trimming stripped 4 bases from V and 2 bases from J, with 5 bases between. CDR3 region: CASSVSNTEAFF. The CDR3 DNA reads TGTGCCAGCAGTGTTTCAAACACTGAAGCTTTCTTT.

The sample holds a few counts of this clonotype. This chain links TRBV5-1 with TRBJ2-5; 9 bases are a match to TRBD1. CDR1 is SGHRS, CDR2 YFSETQ, per germline. The J segment lost 3 bases and the V segment lost 5 bases, leaving 5 bases of the junction unmatched. This CDR3 spans 14 amino acids. The CDR3 bases are TGCGCCAGCAGGTCGGGACAGGGAGAAGAGACCCAGTACTTC. Amino acids: CASRSGQGEETQYF.

This clonotype showed up just a few times. V is TRBV11-2 and J is TRBJ1-5; TRBD1 aligns across 7 bases. Per the germline V gene, CDR1 is SGHAT and CDR2 is FQNNGV. J was trimmed by 0 bases and V by 1 base; bases with no gene match: 9. The CDR3 covers 18 residues. The CDR3 is CASSLGSGTAYSNQPQHF. DNA of the CDR3: TGTGCCAGCAGCTTAGGGTCCGGGACAGCATATAGCAATCAGCCCCAGCATTTT. The whole variable domain, filled in from reference TRBV11-2 and TRBJ1-5, reads EAGVAQSPRYKIIEKRQSVAFWCNPISGHATLYWYQQILGQGPKLLIQFQNNGVVDDSQLPKDRFSAERLKGVDSTLKIQPAKLEDSAVYLCASSLGSGTAYSNQPQHFGDGTRLSIL.